The rows below give T cell receptor beta chains drawn from one sample of a study of control samples from healthy donors and cancer patients. Assay: immunoSEQ multiplex PCR; the TCRdb copy retains only in-frame clones and omits some. The sample comprises about 130,000 clones, 92% of which are singletons, and around 0.52% rests with the top ten. The specimen was PBMCs. The receptors shown here come from a man older than 75 with head and neck cancer. Each CDR3 is given with its conserved first and last residue. A D gene is named only where the DNA matches it firmly. Size values are once, few and many counts, or a class for expanded clones, and some rows have none.

clone_size	d_call	v_call	j_call	cdr3_nt	cdr3_aa
once	NA	TRBV6-6	TRBJ2-7	TGTGCCAGCAGTCCGCCCCGAGTAGGGACCATGGGGTACGAGCAGTACTTC	CASSPPRVGTMGYEQYF
NA	NA	TRBV27	TRBJ2-5	TGTGCCAGCAGTTTAGGGTTATTAGAGACCCAGTACTTC	CASSLGLLETQYF
NA	TRBD2	TRBV27	TRBJ2-3	TGTGCCAGCAGTTTCCTAGCGGGAGGACCAGATACGCAGTATTTT	CASSFLAGGPDTQYF
NA	TRBD1	TRBV18	TRBJ1-5	TGTGCCAGCTCGCAGGGGGCGAGCGGCAATCAGCCCCAGCATTTT	CASSQGASGNQPQHF
NA	TRBD2	TRBV23-1	TRBJ2-5	TGCGCCAGCAGTCAACCTTCGTTGGTCCCGGGACTACTAAAGGAAGAGACCCAGTACTTC	CASSQPSLVPGLLKEETQYF
NA	TRBD1	TRBV10-3	TRBJ1-1	TGTGCCATCAGTGGGGACAGGGGAAGCTCTGAAGCTTTCTTT	CAISGDRGSSEAFF
NA	TRBD2	TRBV5-1	TRBJ2-7	TGCGCCAGCAGCTTGGATTCTAGCGGGTTCTACGAGCAGTACTTC	CASSLDSSGFYEQYF
NA	NA	TRBV5-6	TRBJ1-3	TGTGCCAGCAGCTTGGACCCGGTATTTAAAGGAGGAAACACCATATATTTT	CASSLDPVFKGGNTIYF
NA	NA	TRBV5-6	TRBJ2-5	TGTGCCAGCAGCTCCGTAGGGGGTGAGACCCAGTACTTC	CASSSVGGETQYF
NA	NA	TRBV3-1/TRBV3-2	TRBJ2-2	TGTGCCAGCAGCCTCAGGGGTCGGAACACCGGGGAGCTGTTTTTT	CASSLRGRNTGELFF
NA	NA	TRBV12-3/TRBV12-4	TRBJ1-1	TGTGCCAGCACCCCCGGTTGGAACACTGAAGCTTTCTTT	CASTPGWNTEAFF
NA	TRBD1	TRBV27	TRBJ2-2	TGTGCCAGCAGTTTAAGTTGGACAGGAAACACCGGGGAGCTGTTTTTT	CASSLSWTGNTGELFF
NA	NA	TRBV5-5	TRBJ2-7	TGTGCCAGCAGCTTTTATGTGGGGGGCGTCTCCTACGAGCAGTACTTC	CASSFYVGGVSYEQYF
NA	NA	TRBV9	TRBJ1-5	TGTGCCAGCAGCGAGGCAGGGTATCAGCCCCAGCATTTT	CASSEAGYQPQHF
NA	NA	TRBV6-5	TRBJ1-3	TGTGCCAGCAGTTACGGAAACACCATATATTTT	CASSYGNTIYF
once	NA	TRBV5-8	TRBJ1-5	TGTGCCAGCAGCCCGCTATGGGGACAGCCCCAGCATTTT	CASSPLWGQPQHF
NA	NA	TRBV7-2	TRBJ1-1	TGTGCCAGCAGCTTAGTGAGCAGCTACACTGAAGCTTTCTTT	CASSLVSSYTEAFF
NA	TRBD1	TRBV2	TRBJ2-7	TGTGCCAGCAGTATCCACCGGGACAGGGCCTACGAGCAGTACTTC	CASSIHRDRAYEQYF
once	TRBD1	TRBV3-1/TRBV3-2	TRBJ1-2	TGTGCCAGCAGCTCGACAGGGGGCCGGCATGGCTACACCTTC	CASSSTGGRHGYTF
NA	NA	TRBV24-1	TRBJ1-2	TGTGCCACCAGCGTCCCGTCCCCGGGGGCAGGTGAGTCCTATGGCTACACCTTC	CATSVPSPGAGESYGYTF
NA	NA	TRBV6-4	TRBJ2-3	TGTGCCAGCAGTTTATTCCCAAGAAGCACAGATACGCAGTATTTT	CASSLFPRSTDTQYF
NA	NA	TRBV24-1	TRBJ2-1	TGTGCCACCAGTGATTCAAGCAACGTATACAATGAGCAGTTCTTC	CATSDSSNVYNEQFF
NA	TRBD1	TRBV15	TRBJ1-2	TGTGCCACCAGCAGAGAGGAGGACAGGGTAGGCTATGGCTACACCTTC	CATSREEDRVGYGYTF
NA	NA	TRBV6-2/TRBV6-3	TRBJ2-3	TGTGCCAGCAGCCTAACTTTCGCAGATACGCAGTATTTT	CASSLTFADTQYF
NA	NA	TRBV4-1	TRBJ2-1	TGCGCCAGCAGCCAAGCCCCGGGCCTATCCTACAATGAGCAGTTCTTC	CASSQAPGLSYNEQFF
NA	NA	TRBV13	TRBJ2-2	TGTGCCAGCAGCGGACTACAGGGTTCGGGCGGGGAGCTGTTTTTT	CASSGLQGSGGELFF
NA	NA	TRBV5-5	TRBJ1-2	TGTGCCAGCACCCGAGGTGGCAGCGACTATGGCTACACCTTC	CASTRGGSDYGYTF
NA	TRBD1	TRBV10-3	TRBJ1-5	TGTGCCATCAGTGAAAGGGGGACAGTAAGCAATCAGCCCCAGCATTTT	CAISERGTVSNQPQHF
NA	NA	TRBV7-9	TRBJ2-5	TGTGCCAGCAGCTCACGGGACATTTCGTACCAAGAGACCCAGTACTTC	CASSSRDISYQETQYF
NA	NA	TRBV6-5	TRBJ2-1	TGTGCCAGCAGGGACAGCTTGAGATCCTACAATGAGCAGTTCTTC	CASRDSLRSYNEQFF
NA	TRBD1	TRBV5-4	TRBJ1-4	TGTGCCAGCAGCGAACGGACAGGGGGCTCAGAAAAACTGTTTTTT	CASSERTGGSEKLFF
once	NA	TRBV2	TRBJ2-2	TGTGCCAGCACAAGGGGCCCGTCGAACACCGGGGAGCTGTTTTTT	CASTRGPSNTGELFF
NA	NA	TRBV7-2	TRBJ2-7	TGTGCCAGCAGCTTAGATACTAGGAGGGCCTCGTACGAGCAGTACTTC	CASSLDTRRASYEQYF
NA	TRBD1	TRBV7-9	TRBJ2-1	TGTGCCAGCAGCAAGTCCGGGACAGGGCCCTCGGATGAGCAGTTCTTC	CASSKSGTGPSDEQFF
NA	TRBD1	TRBV4-1	TRBJ1-2	TGCGCCAGCAGCCAAGTCCCAGGGGGACACTATGGCTACACCTTC	CASSQVPGGHYGYTF
few	TRBD1	TRBV30	TRBJ1-2	TGTGCCTGGAGGCGGGGGCGGGACAGCCACTATGGCTACACCTTC	CAWRRGRDSHYGYTF
NA	TRBD2	TRBV2	TRBJ2-5	TGTGCCAGCAGTGAGGTACCAGCGGGGGGACAAGAGACCCAGTACTTC	CASSEVPAGGQETQYF
NA	NA	TRBV19	TRBJ1-4	TGTGCCAGTAGTATAGTACGGGGACCGGGAGAAAAACTGTTTTTT	CASSIVRGPGEKLFF
NA	TRBD1	TRBV27	TRBJ1-1	TGTGCCAGCAGTTTGGCAGGGGGCGTGGGCACTGAAGCTTTCTTT	CASSLAGGVGTEAFF
NA	TRBD1	TRBV7-2	TRBJ1-1	TGTGCCAGCAGCTTAGTGGCCCGGACAGGGGGCAAAAGGTCTGAAGCTTTCTTT	CASSLVARTGGKRSEAFF
few	NA	TRBV9	TRBJ2-1	TGTGCCAGCAGCGTACTTCAAAGCTCCTACAATGAGCAGTTCTTC	CASSVLQSSYNEQFF
NA	NA	TRBV5-1	TRBJ2-5	TGCGCCAGCAGCTTCGGGACTGCCCAAGAGACCCAGTACTTC	CASSFGTAQETQYF
NA	NA	TRBV10-1	TRBJ1-1	TGCGCCAGCAGTGAGGGGGAGTACACTGAAGCTTTCTTT	CASSEGEYTEAFF
few	NA	TRBV14	TRBJ2-7	TGTGCCAGCAGCCCGACCAGGGGCTCCTACGAGCAGTACTTC	CASSPTRGSYEQYF
NA	NA	TRBV11-2	TRBJ2-3	TGTGCCAGCAGCTTAGCGCCGGTAGGCAGCACAGATACGCAGTATTTT	CASSLAPVGSTDTQYF
NA	NA	TRBV5-6	TRBJ2-2	TGTGCCAGCAGCCTTGCCCTGGATAGACACACCGGGGAGCTGTTTTTT	CASSLALDRHTGELFF
NA	NA	TRBV27	TRBJ1-2	TGTGCCAGCAGTTCCAGTTGGGTTGGTTTTGGCTACACCTTC	CASSSSWVGFGYTF
NA	NA	TRBV20-1	TRBJ2-1	TGCAGTGCTAGTTACAGCAGATTAAATGAGCAGTTCTTC	CSASYSRLNEQFF
NA	NA	TRBV6-1	TRBJ1-2	TGTGCCAGCAGTGAAGTCCGAGCTAACTATGGCTACACCTTC	CASSEVRANYGYTF
NA	NA	TRBV7-9	TRBJ1-1	TGTGCCAGCAGCTTAGCTGGTTGGCGGGCCATGAACACTGAAGCTTTCTTT	CASSLAGWRAMNTEAFF
NA	NA	TRBV6-6	TRBJ1-1	TGTGCCAGCAGTTACAAACAGGGGAACACTGAAGCTTTCTTT	CASSYKQGNTEAFF
NA	NA	TRBV2	TRBJ1-6	TGTGCCAGCAGTGTTGGGGCTGTGGGTAATTCACCCCTCCACTTT	CASSVGAVGNSPLHF
NA	TRBD2	TRBV2	TRBJ2-1	TGTGCCAGCAGCGAAACCTCGACTAGCGGGCTTGACAATGAGCAGTTCTTC	CASSETSTSGLDNEQFF
NA	NA	TRBV5-4	TRBJ1-2	TGTGCCAGCAGCTTGGGTGGGGGAACCACTAACTATGGCTACACCTTC	CASSLGGGTTNYGYTF
NA	NA	TRBV11-3	TRBJ2-1	TGTGCCAGCAGCCAAACAAGCATTGCTGAGCAGTTCTTC	CASSQTSIAEQFF
NA	NA	TRBV30	TRBJ1-2	TGTGCAGCAGGGCTAGGGGTTTATGGCTACACCTTC	CAAGLGVYGYTF
few	NA	TRBV30	TRBJ1-2	TGTGCCTGGAGCGGTCCGGGAGGCAATGGCTACACCTTC	CAWSGPGGNGYTF
NA	NA	TRBV6-5	TRBJ1-3	TGTGCCAGCAGTTCTACTGGAAACACCATATATTTT	CASSSTGNTIYF
NA	TRBD2	TRBV7-2	TRBJ2-7	TGTGCCAGCAGCCCACGAGGGATTAGCGGGAGGTTCTCCTACGAGCAGTACTTC	CASSPRGISGRFSYEQYF